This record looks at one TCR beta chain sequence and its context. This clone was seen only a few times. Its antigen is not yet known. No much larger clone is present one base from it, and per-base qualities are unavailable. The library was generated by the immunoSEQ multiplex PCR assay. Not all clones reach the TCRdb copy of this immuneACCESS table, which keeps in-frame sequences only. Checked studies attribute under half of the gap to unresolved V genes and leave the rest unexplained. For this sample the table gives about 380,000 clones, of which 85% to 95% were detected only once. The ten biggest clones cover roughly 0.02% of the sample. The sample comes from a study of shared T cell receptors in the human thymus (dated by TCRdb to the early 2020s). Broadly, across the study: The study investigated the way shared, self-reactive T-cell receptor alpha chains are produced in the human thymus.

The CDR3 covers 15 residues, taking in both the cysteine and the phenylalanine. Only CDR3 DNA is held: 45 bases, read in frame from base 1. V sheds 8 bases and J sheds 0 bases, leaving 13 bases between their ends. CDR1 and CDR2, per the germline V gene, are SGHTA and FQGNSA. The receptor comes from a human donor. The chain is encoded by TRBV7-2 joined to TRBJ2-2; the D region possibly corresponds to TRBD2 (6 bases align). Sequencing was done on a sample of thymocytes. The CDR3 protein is CASPKEGANTGELFF. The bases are TGTGCCAGCCCTAAGGAGGGCGCGAACACCGGGGAGCTGTTTTTT.